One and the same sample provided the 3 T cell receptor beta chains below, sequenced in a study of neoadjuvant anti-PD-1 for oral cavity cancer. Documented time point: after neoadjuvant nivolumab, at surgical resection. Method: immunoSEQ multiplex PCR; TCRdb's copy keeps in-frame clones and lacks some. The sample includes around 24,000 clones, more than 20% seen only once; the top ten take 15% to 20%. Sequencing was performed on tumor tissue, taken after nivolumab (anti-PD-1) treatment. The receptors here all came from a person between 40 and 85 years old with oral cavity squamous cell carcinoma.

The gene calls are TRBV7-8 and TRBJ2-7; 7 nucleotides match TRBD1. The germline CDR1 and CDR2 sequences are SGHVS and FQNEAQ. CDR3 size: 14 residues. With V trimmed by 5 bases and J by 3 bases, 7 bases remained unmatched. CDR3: CASSLTGQFYEQYF. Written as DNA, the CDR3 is TGTGCCAGCAGCCTGACGGGACAGTTCTACGAGCAGTACTTC.

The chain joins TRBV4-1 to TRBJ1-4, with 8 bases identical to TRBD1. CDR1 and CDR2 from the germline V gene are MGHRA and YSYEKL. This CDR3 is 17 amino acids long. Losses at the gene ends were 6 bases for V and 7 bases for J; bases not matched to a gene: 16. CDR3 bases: TGCGCCAGCAGTCAATTAGGTTCCAGGGGGCCCGGTGAAAAACTGTTTTTT. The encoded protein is CASSQLGSRGPGEKLFF.

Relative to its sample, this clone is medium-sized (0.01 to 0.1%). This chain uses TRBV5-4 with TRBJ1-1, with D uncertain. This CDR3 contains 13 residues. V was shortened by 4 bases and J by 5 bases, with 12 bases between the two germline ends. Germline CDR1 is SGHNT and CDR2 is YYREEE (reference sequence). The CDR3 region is CASSPQSKTEAFF. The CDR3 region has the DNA TGTGCCAGCAGCCCTCAATCGAAGACTGAAGCTTTCTTT.